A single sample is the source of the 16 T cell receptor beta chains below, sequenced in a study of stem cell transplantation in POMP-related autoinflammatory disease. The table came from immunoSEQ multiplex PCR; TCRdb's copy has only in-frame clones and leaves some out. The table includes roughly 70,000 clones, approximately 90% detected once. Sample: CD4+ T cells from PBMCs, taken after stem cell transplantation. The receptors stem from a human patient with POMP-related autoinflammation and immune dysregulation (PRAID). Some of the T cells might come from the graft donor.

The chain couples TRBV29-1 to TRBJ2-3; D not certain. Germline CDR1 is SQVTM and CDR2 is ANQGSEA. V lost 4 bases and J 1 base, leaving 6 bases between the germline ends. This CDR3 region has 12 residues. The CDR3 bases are TGCAGCGTTGGGGTCCGCACAGATACGCAGTATTTT. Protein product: CSVGVRTDTQYF.

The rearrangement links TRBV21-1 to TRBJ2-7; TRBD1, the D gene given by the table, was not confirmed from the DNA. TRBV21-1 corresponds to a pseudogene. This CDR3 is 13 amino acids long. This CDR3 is CASRMTNPYEQYV. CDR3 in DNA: TGTGCCAGCAGGATGACAAACCCCTACGAGCAGTACGTC.

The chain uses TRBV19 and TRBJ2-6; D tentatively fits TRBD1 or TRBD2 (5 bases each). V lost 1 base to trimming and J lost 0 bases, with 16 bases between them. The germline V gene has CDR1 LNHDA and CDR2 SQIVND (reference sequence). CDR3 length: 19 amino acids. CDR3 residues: CASSIGVGGTPSGANVLTF. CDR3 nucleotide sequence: TGTGCCAGTAGTATAGGGGTTGGGGGAACACCCTCTGGGGCCAACGTCCTGACTTTC.

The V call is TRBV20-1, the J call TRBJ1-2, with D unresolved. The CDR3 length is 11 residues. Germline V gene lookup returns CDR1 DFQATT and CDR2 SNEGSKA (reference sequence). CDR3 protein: CQCDPNYGYTF. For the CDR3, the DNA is TGCCAGTGCGACCCTAACTATGGCTACACCTTC.

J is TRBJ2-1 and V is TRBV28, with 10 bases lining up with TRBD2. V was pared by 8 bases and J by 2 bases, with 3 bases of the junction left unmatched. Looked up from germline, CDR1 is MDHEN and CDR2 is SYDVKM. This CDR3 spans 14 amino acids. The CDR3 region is CASLTSGPYNEQFF. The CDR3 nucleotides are TGTGCCAGCCTGACTAGCGGGCCCTACAATGAGCAGTTCTTC. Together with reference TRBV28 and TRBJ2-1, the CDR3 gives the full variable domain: DVKVTQSSRYLVKRTGEKVFLECVQDMDHENMFWYRQDPGLGLRLIYFSYDVKMKEKGDIPEGYSVSREKKERFSLILESASTNQTSMYLCASLTSGPYNEQFFGPGTRLTVL.

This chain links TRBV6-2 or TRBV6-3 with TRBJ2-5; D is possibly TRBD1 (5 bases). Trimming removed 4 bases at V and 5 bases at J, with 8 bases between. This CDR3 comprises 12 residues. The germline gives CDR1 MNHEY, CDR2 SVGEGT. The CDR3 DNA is TGTGCCAGCAGTTCAGGGATCGAGACCCAGTACTTC. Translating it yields CASSSGIETQYF.

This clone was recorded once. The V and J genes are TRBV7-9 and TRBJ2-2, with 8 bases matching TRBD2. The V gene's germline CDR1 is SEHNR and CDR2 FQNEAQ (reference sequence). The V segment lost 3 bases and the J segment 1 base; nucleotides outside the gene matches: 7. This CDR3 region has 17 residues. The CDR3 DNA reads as TGTGCCAGCAGCTTGAAACGGGGGGGCAAGAACACCGGGGAGCTGTTTTTT. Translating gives CASSLKRGGKNTGELFF. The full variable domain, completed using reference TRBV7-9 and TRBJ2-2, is DTGVSQNPRHKITKRGQNVTFRCDPISEHNRLYWYRQTLGQGPEFLTYFQNEAQLEKSRLLSDRFSAERPKGSFSTLEIQRTEQGDSAMYLCASSLKRGGKNTGELFFGEGSRLTVL.

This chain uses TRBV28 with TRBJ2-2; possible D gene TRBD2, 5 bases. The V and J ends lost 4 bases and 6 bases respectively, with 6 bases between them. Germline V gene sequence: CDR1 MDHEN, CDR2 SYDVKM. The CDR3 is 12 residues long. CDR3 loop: CASSSGSGELFF. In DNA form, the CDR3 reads TGTGCCAGCAGTTCGGGATCCGGGGAGCTGTTTTTT.

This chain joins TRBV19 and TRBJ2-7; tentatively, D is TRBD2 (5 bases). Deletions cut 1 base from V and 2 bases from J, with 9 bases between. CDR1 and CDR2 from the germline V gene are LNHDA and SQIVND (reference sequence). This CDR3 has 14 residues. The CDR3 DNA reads TGTGCCAGTAGTATAGGCACGGGGACCTACGAGCAGTACTTC. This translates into CASSIGTGTYEQYF.

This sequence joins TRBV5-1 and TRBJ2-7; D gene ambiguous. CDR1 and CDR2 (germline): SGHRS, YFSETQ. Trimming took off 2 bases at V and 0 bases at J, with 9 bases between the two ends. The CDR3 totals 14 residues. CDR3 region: CASSFFDPSYEQYF. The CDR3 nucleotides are TGCGCCAGCAGCTTTTTCGATCCCTCCTACGAGCAGTACTTC.

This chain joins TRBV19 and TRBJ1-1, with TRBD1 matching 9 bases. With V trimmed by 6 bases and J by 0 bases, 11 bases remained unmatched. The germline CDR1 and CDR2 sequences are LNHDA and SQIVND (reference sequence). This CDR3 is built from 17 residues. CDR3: CASSYGTGRAVNTEAFF. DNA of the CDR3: TGTGCCAGTAGCTACGGGACAGGGAGGGCCGTGAACACTGAAGCTTTCTTT.

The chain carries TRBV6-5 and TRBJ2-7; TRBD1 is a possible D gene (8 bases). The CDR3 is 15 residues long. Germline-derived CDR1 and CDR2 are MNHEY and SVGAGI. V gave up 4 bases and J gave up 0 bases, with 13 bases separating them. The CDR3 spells CASSSYRGGSYEQYF. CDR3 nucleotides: TGTGCCAGCAGTTCCTACAGGGGGGGCTCCTACGAGCAGTACTTC.

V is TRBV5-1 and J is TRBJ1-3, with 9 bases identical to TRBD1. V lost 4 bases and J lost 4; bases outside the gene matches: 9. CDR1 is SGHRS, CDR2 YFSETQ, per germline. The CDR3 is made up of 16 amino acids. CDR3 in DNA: TGCGCCAGCAGCCTACGGACAGGGGATTCGGGAAACACCATATATTTT. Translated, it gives CASSLRTGDSGNTIYF.

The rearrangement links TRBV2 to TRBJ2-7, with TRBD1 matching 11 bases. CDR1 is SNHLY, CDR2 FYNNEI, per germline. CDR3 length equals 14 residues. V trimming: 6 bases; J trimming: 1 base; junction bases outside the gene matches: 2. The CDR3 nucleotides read TGTGCCAGCAGGGGACAGGGGGGTTCCTACGAGCAGTACGTC. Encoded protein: CASRGQGGSYEQYV.

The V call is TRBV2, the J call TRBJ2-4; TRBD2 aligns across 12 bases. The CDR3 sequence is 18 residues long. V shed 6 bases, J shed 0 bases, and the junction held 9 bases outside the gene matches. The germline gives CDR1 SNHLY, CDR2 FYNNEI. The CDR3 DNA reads TGTGCCAGCAGAGCTCTAGCGGGAGGGCCTCTAGCCAAAAACATTCAGTACTTC. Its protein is CASRALAGGPLAKNIQYF.

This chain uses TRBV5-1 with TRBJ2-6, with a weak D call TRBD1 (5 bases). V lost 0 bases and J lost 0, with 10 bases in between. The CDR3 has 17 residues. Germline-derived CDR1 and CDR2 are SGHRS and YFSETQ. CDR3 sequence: CASSLEGLSSGANVLTF. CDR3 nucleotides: TGCGCCAGCAGCTTGGAGGGGTTAAGCTCTGGGGCCAACGTCCTGACTTTC.